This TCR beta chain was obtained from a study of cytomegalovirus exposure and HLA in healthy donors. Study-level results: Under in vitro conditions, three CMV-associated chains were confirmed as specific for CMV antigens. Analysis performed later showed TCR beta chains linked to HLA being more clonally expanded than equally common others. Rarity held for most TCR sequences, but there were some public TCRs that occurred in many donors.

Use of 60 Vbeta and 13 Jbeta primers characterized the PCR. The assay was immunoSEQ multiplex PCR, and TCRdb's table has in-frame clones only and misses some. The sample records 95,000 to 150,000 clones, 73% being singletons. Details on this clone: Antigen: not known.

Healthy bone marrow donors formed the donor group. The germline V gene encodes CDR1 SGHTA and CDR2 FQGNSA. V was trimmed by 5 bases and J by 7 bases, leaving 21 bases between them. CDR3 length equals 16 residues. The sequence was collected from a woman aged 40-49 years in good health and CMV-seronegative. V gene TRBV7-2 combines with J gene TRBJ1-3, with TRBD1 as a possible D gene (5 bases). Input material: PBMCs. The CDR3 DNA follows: TGTGCCAGCAGCATCCAGGCCGGGGGGGGAGGGAACACCATATATTTT. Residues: CASSIQAGGGGNTIYF.